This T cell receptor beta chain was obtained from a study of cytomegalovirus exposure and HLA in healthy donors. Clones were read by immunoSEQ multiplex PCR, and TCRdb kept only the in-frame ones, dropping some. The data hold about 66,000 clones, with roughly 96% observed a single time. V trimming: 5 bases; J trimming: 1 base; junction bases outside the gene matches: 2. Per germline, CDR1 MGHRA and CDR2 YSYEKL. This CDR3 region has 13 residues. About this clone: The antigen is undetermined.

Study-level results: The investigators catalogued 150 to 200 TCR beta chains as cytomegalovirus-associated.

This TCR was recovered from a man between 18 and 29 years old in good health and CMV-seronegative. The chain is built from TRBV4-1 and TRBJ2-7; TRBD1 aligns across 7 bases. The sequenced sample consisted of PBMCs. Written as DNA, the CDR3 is TGCGCCAGCAGCGTGGGACAGTCCTACGAGCAGTACTTC. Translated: CASSVGQSYEQYF.